The next 7 T cell receptor beta chains were all read from a single sample in a study of blood T cell repertoires in COVID-19. The data were produced by immunoSEQ multiplex PCR, yet TCRdb's version contains in-frame clones alone and is incomplete. Of about 160,000 clones listed, approximately 84% are singletons. Sequenced material: peripheral blood. The receptor source for this set is a man aged 35 to 55 with acute or convalescent COVID-19.

The chain uses TRBV6-6 and TRBJ1-3, with D tentatively TRBD1 (6 bases). Trimming shortened V by 7 bases and J by 0 bases, and 13 bases separated the two germline ends. The CDR3 sequence is 15 residues long. The V gene's germline CDR1 is MNHNY and CDR2 SVGAGI (reference sequence). CDR3 in amino acids: CASTYTQGSGNTIYF. As DNA, the CDR3 is TGTGCCAGCACTTATACACAGGGCTCTGGAAACACCATATATTTT.

The chain is built from TRBV7-6 and TRBJ2-3, with D tentatively TRBD1 (5 bases). CDR1 SGHVS and CDR2 FNYEAQ come from the germline V gene. The CDR3 contains 15 residues. V was clipped by 8 bases and J by 5 bases, with 20 bases between them. This chain's CDR3 is CASRLDPGAGDTQYF. The CDR3 nucleotides read TGTGCCAGCCGCCTTGACCCTGGGGCAGGAGATACGCAGTATTTT.

The J gene is TRBJ1-3, the V gene TRBV5-5; D remains unclear. The CDR3 contains 15 residues. The germline V and J ends were trimmed by 1 base and 0 bases, with 8 bases remaining between them. Looked up from germline, CDR1 is SGHKS and CDR2 is YYEKEE (reference sequence). As DNA, the CDR3 is TGTGCCAGCAGCTTGAGAGTGTCCTCTGGAAACACCATATATTTT. Its translation: CASSLRVSSGNTIYF.

This chain joins TRBV6-1 and TRBJ2-7; D remains ambiguous. V lost 2 bases and J 5 bases, leaving 10 bases between the germline ends. CDR1 is MNHNS, CDR2 SASEGT, per germline. The CDR3 is 13 residues long. In DNA form, the CDR3 reads TGTGCCAGCAGTGAACTGTTAGATGACGAGCAGTACTTC. Translating it yields CASSELLDDEQYF.

This CDR3 reads CASTLGGTNTEAFF. The CDR3, as DNA: TGTGCCAGTACTCTCGGGGGGACGAACACTGAAGCTTTCTTT. This rearrangement joins TRBV19 to TRBJ1-1, with D possibly matching TRBD1 (5 bases). V was pared by 7 bases and J by 1 base, with 13 bases between. CDR1 is LNHDA and CDR2 is SQIVND in the germline V gene (reference sequence). The CDR3 is 14 amino acids.

V is TRBV5-8 and J is TRBJ1-1; no definite D call. Trimming removed 0 bases at V and 10 bases at J, with 13 bases between. Germline values: CDR1 SGHTS, CDR2 YDEGEE. The CDR3 spans 13 residues. The CDR3 sequence is CASSLGAGGSAFF. The CDR3 DNA is TGTGCCAGCAGCTTGGGCGCGGGAGGATCAGCTTTCTTT.

The J gene is TRBJ2-3, the V gene TRBV7-9, with TRBD1 matching 10 bases. This CDR3 spans 15 amino acids. Germline V gives CDR1 SEHNR, CDR2 FQNEAQ (reference sequence). Trimming cost V 6 bases and J 4 bases; bases outside gene matches: 7. Here the CDR3 reads CASRPGTGAADTQYF. The DNA of the CDR3 is TGTGCCAGCAGACCCGGGACAGGGGCCGCAGATACGCAGTATTTT.